The 16 T cell receptor beta chains below all came from one sample that was sequenced in a study of Graves' ophthalmopathy and Graves' hyperthyroidism. As the template, RNA transcripts were used to amplify TCR beta CDR3 regions. RT-PCR was first run with HTBI primers, then multiplex PCR in a second round. Each CDR3 protein gets one entry after TCRdb re-called the multiplex PCR reads with MiXCR. The sample records hundreds of thousands of distinct CDR3 sequences, about 20% being singletons. Source material: peripheral blood. The receptor set was obtained from a woman younger than 30 with stable Graves' hyperthyroidism. Some clones in this sample may be carry-over from other donors' samples.

This clonotype came up many times. This chain joins TRBV28 and TRBJ1-5; 7 bases are shared with TRBD1. V trimming: 10 bases; J trimming: 6 bases; junction bases outside the gene matches: 6. The CDR3 loop spans 12 amino acids. Germline V gene sequence: CDR1 MDHEN, CDR2 SYDVKM. The CDR3 DNA reads as TGTGCCACAACAGGGGTACGTCAGCCCCAGCATTTT. It specifies CATTGVRQPQHF.

This clonotype was detected many times. V is TRBV6-5 and J is TRBJ1-1, with unresolved D. CDR1 is MNHEY and CDR2 is SVGAGI in the germline V gene. The V end was cut by 0 bases, the J end by 2 bases, with 10 bases between. The CDR3 runs to 15 residues. Here the CDR3 DNA reads TGTGCCAGCAGTTACTCGGTACAGCTAAACACTGAAGCTTTCTTT. It translates to CASSYSVQLNTEAFF.

The CDR3 region is CAITMLYGAFF. The DNA of the CDR3 is TGTGCCATCACGATGCTATATGGAGCTTTCTTT. The chain recombines TRBV6-2 or TRBV6-3 with TRBJ1-1; no definite D call. CDR1 is MNHEY, CDR2 SVGEGT, per germline. With 10 bases removed from V and 10 bases from J, the gap between germline ends came to 16 bases. The CDR3 is 11 residues long.

This clonotype was picked up many times. V gene TRBV24-1 combines with J gene TRBJ2-5; tentatively, D is TRBD1 (6 bases). The germline V and J ends were trimmed by 5 bases and 5 bases, with 11 bases remaining between them. The CDR3 loop spans 13 amino acids. Germline values: CDR1 KGHDR, CDR2 SFDVKD. The CDR3 region is CATSVQGSETQYF. DNA for the CDR3: TGTGCCACCAGTGTCCAGGGGTCCGAGACCCAGTACTTC.

The chain combines TRBV11-3 with TRBJ2-2; D is uncertain. The CDR3 spans 14 residues. Trimming pared 5 bases from V and 1 base from J, leaving 8 bases between. From germline, CDR1 is SGHNT and CDR2 YENEEA. CDR3 bases: TGTGCCAGCAGCCAGAACAGGAACACCGGGGAGCTGTTTTTT. It specifies CASSQNRNTGELFF.

This clonotype has at least ten counts. The V gene is TRBV2, the J gene TRBJ2-7, with D unresolved. The CDR3 extends over 11 amino acids. The germline CDR1 and CDR2 sequences are SNHLY and FYNNEI. V lost 1 base, J lost 5 bases, and 3 bases lay in between. The CDR3 bases are TGTGCCAGCAGTGAAGTAAACGAGCAGTACTTC. Residues: CASSEVNEQYF. The entire variable domain, with the rest obtained from reference TRBV2 and TRBJ2-7, is as follows: EPEVTQTPSHQVTQMGQEVILRCVPISNHLYFYWYRQILGQKVEFLVSFYNNEISEKSEIFDDQFSVERPDGSNFTLKIRSTKLEDSAMYFCASSEVNEQYFGPGTRLTVT.

This clonotype was counted at least ten times. The rearrangement links TRBV9 to TRBJ2-2, with D hard to call. The V gene lost 0 bases and the J gene lost 6 bases, with 12 bases spanning the gap. Germline lookup yields CDR1 SGDLS and CDR2 YYNGEE. CDR3 length: 15 residues. The CDR3 coding sequence is TGTGCCAGCAGCGTAGTGCCAGCAGGTCCCGGGGAGCTGTTTTTT. It specifies CASSVVPAGPGELFF.

The chain links TRBV6-1 to TRBJ2-2, with D unclear. V shed 2 bases and J shed 4 bases, with 5 bases lying between them. Per the germline V gene, CDR1 is MNHNS and CDR2 is SASEGT. The CDR3 is 13 amino acids. The CDR3 DNA reads as TGTGCCAGCAGTGAAATTACCACCGGGGAGCTGTTTTTT. This codes for CASSEITTGELFF.

This clonotype was recorded at least ten times. The chain recombines TRBV30 with TRBJ1-6; TRBD1 agrees at 7 bases. From germline, CDR1 is GTSNPN and CDR2 SVGIG (reference sequence). CDR3 length equals 14 residues. The trim removed 8 bases at V and 7 bases at J, leaving 11 bases unmatched. The CDR3: CALHRGTVNSPLHF. In DNA form, the CDR3 reads TGTGCCCTCCACCGGGGGACAGTAAATTCACCCCTCCACTTT.

This chain connects TRBV30 to TRBJ2-4; D not certain. There are 15 residues in the CDR3. The ends were cut back, 2 bases at V and 0 bases at J, with 11 bases in the middle. CDR1 is GTSNPN and CDR2 is SVGIG in the germline V gene (reference sequence). CDR3: CAWSLGIGAKNIQYF. The CDR3 nucleotides are TGTGCCTGGAGTTTGGGGATTGGAGCCAAAAACATTCAGTACTTC.

The sample holds many counts of this clonotype. V usage is TRBV12-3 or TRBV12-4 and J usage is TRBJ1-1, with D possibly being TRBD1 (5 bases). The CDR3 is 13 residues long. Trimming stripped 8 bases from V and 4 bases from J, with 14 bases between. CDR3 in DNA: TGTGCCAGCGGGCAGGGCGTGGGCACTGAAGCTTTCTTT. The encoded protein is CASGQGVGTEAFF.

This chain joins TRBV20-1 and TRBJ2-7, with 10 nucleotides matching TRBD1. Germline-derived CDR1 and CDR2 are DFQATT and SNEGSKA (reference sequence). This CDR3 region has 15 residues. Trimming at V came to 1 base and at J to 2 bases, leaving 5 bases not matched to a gene. The chain's CDR3 is CSARGGTGATYEQYF. CDR3 DNA sequence: TGCAGTGCTAGAGGTGGGACAGGGGCCACCTACGAGCAGTACTTC.

The sample holds a few counts of this clonotype. The chain employs TRBV3-1 and TRBJ2-4, with unresolved D. The germline V gene encodes CDR1 LGHDT and CDR2 YNNKEL (reference sequence). This CDR3 comprises 12 residues. With 1 base removed from V and 10 bases from J, the gap between germline ends came to 8 bases. In DNA form, the CDR3 reads TGTGCCAGCAGCCAAGGAGAACGGATTCAGTACTTC. It is translated as CASSQGERIQYF.

This clonotype was counted many times. The chain recombines TRBV11-2 with TRBJ2-2, with 9 bases identical to TRBD2. The CDR3 contains 15 residues. Germline CDR1 SGHAT, CDR2 FQNNGV. Trimming removed 6 bases from V and 6 bases from J; junction bases left unmatched: 8. The CDR3 loop reads CASSSGTSLSGELFF. CDR3 DNA sequence: TGTGCCAGCAGTTCCGGGACTAGCTTATCCGGGGAGCTGTTTTTT.

The chain links TRBV28 to TRBJ1-1; 8 bases align to TRBD1. The V segment lost 5 bases and the J segment 4 bases; nucleotides outside the gene matches: 9. This CDR3 comprises 15 residues. The germline V gene has CDR1 MDHEN and CDR2 SYDVKM. Here the CDR3 reads CASSAGGDDSTEAFF. CDR3 bases: TGTGCCAGCAGTGCAGGGGGCGACGATAGCACTGAAGCTTTCTTT.

J is TRBJ1-5 and V is TRBV30; maybe TRBD1 (5 bases). Trimming pared 2 bases from V and 1 base from J, leaving 9 bases between. This CDR3 is built from 14 residues. Germline V lookup: CDR1 GTSNPN, CDR2 SVGIG (reference sequence). The CDR3 protein is CAWSRQISNQPQHF. CDR3 sequence (DNA): TGTGCCTGGAGTCGACAGATAAGCAATCAGCCCCAGCATTTT. Using reference TRBV30 and TRBJ1-5 for the parts outside the CDR3, the full variable domain is SQTIHQWPATLVQPVGSPLSLECTVEGTSNPNLYWYRQAAGRGLQLLFYSVGIGQISSEVPQNLSASRPQDRQFILSSKKLLLSDSGFYLCAWSRQISNQPQHFGDGTRLSIL.